The T cell receptor beta chain under discussion was sequenced for a study of Ad26.COV2.S vaccination and SARS-CoV-2 variants. Study details: Intramuscularly, Ad26.COV2.S was given either once or twice, 56 days apart.

About this clone itself: Antigen specificity is unknown.

Sequencing used immunoSEQ multiplex PCR; TCRdb keeps in-frame clones, though not all of them. The sample lists approximately 420,000 clones, 85% to 90% seen once, with roughly 4% in the top ten. The germline gives CDR1 MNHEY, CDR2 SMNVEV (reference sequence). This CDR3 comprises 13 residues. V lost 7 bases and J 4 bases, leaving 13 bases between the germline ends. Sample treatment: around 19 received Ad26.COV2.S at low or high dose, single or two shots; roughly 5 received placebo; per-sample allocation not given. Following the first vaccine or placebo injection, samples were taken on day 63. Study-level results: TCR breadth and depth analyses may have underestimated total T cell responses. CD8+ and CD4+ T cells specific for spike reportedly responded with substantial breadth after vaccination.

The receptor was isolated from a person aged 18-65 years who received the Ad26.COV2.S COVID-19 vaccine or a placebo. Source: peripheral blood, taken in a trial of Ad26.COV2.S vaccine versus placebo. V is TRBV27 and J is TRBJ1-1, with D hard to call. This CDR3 reads CASTRAGSTEAFF. The CDR3 DNA reads as TGTGCCAGCACCCGGGCGGGGAGCACTGAAGCTTTCTTT.